This paragraph reports one TCR beta chain. Antigen unknown. This sample was taken from a study of a mutant IDH1 vaccine in newly diagnosed glioma. Study-wide results and caveats: Overall, around 93% of patients had vaccine-induced immune responses.

Documented time point: week 5, during vaccination. The investigators gave 300 ug of mutant IDH1 20-mer peptide in each vaccine dose, together with topical imiquimod. Donor diagnoses consisted of new WHO grade 3 or 4 IDH1-mutant, ATRX-lost astrocytomas. This CDR3 contains 13 residues. Germline trimming cut 5 bases from V and 6 bases from J; bases unmatched to any gene: 4. Germline assignment: CDR1 MNHNS and CDR2 SASEGT. Sequenced by immunoSEQ multiplex PCR; TCRdb stores in-frame clones only, minus some. The sample has just under 80,000 clones, 91% seen once. The chain uses TRBV6-1 and TRBJ1-5; 7 bases map to TRBD1. Here the sequenced sample was PBMCs, taken from a glioma patient whose treatment included an IDH1 peptide vaccine. This clonotype was obtained from a woman between 50 and 59 years old with glioma. The CDR3 reads CASSPNRGQPQHF. In DNA form, the CDR3 reads TGTGCCAGCAGTCCTAACAGGGGTCAGCCCCAGCATTTT.